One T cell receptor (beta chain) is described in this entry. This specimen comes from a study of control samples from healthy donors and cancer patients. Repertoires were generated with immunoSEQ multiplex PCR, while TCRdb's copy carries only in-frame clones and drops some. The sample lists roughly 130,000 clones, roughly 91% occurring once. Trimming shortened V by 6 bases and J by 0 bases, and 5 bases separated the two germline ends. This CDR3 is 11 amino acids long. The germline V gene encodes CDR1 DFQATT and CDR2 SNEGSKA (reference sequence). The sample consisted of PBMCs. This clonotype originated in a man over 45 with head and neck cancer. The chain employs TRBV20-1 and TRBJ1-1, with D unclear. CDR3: CSAIMNTEAFF. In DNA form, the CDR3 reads TGCAGTGCAATCATGAACACTGAAGCTTTCTTT.